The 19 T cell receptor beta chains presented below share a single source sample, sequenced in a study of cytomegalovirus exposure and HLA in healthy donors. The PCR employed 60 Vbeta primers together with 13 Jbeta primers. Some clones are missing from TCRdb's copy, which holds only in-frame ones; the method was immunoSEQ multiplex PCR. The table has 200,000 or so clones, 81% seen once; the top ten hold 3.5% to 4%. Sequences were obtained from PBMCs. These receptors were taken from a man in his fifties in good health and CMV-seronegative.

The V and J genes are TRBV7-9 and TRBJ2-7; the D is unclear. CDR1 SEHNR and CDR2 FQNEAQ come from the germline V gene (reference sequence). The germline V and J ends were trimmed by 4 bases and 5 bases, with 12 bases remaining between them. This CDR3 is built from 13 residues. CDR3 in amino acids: CASSSKSGHEQYF. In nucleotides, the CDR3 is TGTGCCAGCAGCTCCAAGTCGGGTCACGAGCAGTACTTC.

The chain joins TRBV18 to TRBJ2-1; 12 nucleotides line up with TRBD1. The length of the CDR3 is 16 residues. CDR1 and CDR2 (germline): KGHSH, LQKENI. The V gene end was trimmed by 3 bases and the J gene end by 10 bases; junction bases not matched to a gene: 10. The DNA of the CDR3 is TGTGCCAGCTCACCCTCCGGGACAGGGGGCGCGGGGGAGCAGTTCTTC. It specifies CASSPSGTGGAGEQFF.

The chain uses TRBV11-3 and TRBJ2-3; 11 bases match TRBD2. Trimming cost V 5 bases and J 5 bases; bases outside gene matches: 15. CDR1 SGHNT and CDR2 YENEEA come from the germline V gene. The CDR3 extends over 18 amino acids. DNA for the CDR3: TGTGCCAGCAGCCCTTTACCCTTAGCGGGGGGGCCCGGAGATACGCAGTATTTT. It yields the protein CASSPLPLAGGPGDTQYF.

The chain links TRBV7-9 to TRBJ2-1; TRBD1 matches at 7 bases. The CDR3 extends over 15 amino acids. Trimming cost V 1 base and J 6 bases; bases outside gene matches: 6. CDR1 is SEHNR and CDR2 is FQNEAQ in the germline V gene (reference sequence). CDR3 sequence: CASSLGVRGTNEQFF. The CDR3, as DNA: TGTGCCAGCAGCTTAGGGGTCAGGGGGACCAATGAGCAGTTCTTC. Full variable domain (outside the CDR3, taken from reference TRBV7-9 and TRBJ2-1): DTGVSQNPRHKITKRGQNVTFRCDPISEHNRLYWYRQTLGQGPEFLTYFQNEAQLEKSRLLSDRFSAERPKGSFSTLEIQRTEQGDSAMYLCASSLGVRGTNEQFFGPGTRLTVL.

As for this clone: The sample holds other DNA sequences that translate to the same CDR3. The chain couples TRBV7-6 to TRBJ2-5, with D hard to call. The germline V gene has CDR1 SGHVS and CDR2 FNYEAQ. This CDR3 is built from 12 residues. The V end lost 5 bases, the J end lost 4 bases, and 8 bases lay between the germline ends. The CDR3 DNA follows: TGTGCCAGCAGCCTGTCGGGAGAGACCCAGTACTTC. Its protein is CASSLSGETQYF. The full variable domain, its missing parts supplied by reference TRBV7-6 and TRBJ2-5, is GAGVSQSPRYKVTKRGQDVALRCDPISGHVSLYWYRQALGQGPEFLTYFNYEAQQDKSGLPNDRFSAERPEGSISTLTIQRTEQRDSAMYRCASSLSGETQYFGPGTRLLVL.

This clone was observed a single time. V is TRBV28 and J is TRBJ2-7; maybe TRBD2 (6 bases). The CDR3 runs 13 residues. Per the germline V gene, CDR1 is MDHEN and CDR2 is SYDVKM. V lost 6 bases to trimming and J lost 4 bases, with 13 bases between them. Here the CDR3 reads CASRPDGGYEQYF. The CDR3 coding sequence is TGTGCCAGCAGACCGGACGGGGGATACGAGCAGTACTTC.

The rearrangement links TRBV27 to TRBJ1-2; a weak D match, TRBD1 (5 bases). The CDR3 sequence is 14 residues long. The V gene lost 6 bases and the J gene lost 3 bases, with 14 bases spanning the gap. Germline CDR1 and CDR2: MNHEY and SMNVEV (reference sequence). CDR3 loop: CASRQGGEDYGYTF. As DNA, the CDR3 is TGTGCCAGCAGGCAGGGAGGAGAGGACTATGGCTACACCTTC.

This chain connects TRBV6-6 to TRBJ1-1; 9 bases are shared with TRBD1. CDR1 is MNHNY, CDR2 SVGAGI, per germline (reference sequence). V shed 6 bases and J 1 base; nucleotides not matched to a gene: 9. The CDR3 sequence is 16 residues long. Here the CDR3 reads CASSKLQDRGNTEAFF. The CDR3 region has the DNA TGTGCCAGCAGCAAGCTCCAGGACAGGGGGAACACTGAAGCTTTCTTT.

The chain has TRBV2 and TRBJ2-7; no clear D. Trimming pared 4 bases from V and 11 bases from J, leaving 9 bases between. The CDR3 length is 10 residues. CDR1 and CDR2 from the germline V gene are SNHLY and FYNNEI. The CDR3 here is CASSGSREYF. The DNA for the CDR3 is TGTGCCAGCAGTGGGTCACGGGAGTACTTC.

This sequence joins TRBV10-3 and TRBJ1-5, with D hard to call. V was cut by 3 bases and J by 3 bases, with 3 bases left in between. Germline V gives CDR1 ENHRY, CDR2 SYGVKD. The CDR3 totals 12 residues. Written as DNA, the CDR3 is TGTGCCATCAGTGACCTCAATCAGCCCCAGCATTTT. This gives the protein CAISDLNQPQHF.

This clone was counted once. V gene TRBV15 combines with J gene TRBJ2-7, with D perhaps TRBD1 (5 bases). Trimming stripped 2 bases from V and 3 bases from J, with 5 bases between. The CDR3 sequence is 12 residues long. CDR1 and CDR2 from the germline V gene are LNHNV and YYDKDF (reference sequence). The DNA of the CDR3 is TGTGCCACCAGCAGACAGGGCTACGAGCAGTACTTC. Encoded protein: CATSRQGYEQYF.

The CDR3 DNA follows: TGTGCCAGCAGCTTTTACGGGGGGCGCCTTGAAGGCTACACCTTC. This gives the protein CASSFYGGRLEGYTF. The chain is built from TRBV7-2 and TRBJ1-2, with D perhaps matching TRBD1 (6 bases). The ends were cut back, 3 bases at V and 8 bases at J, with 19 bases in the middle. The germline gives CDR1 SGHTA, CDR2 FQGNSA. There are 15 residues in the CDR3.

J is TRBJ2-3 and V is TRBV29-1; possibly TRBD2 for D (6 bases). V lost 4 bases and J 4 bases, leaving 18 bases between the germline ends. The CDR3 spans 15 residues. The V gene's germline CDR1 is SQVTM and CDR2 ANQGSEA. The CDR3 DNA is TGCAGCGTTGTTTCTGAGGGAGGCAGCTCAGATACGCAGTATTTT. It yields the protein CSVVSEGGSSDTQYF.

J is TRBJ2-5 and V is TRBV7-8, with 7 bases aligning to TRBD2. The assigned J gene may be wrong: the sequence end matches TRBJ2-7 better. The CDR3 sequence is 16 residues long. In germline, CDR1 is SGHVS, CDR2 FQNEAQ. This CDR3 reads CASSRHRDYASYEQYF. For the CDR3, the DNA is TGTGCCAGCAGCCGACACCGGGACTACGCGTCCTACGAGCAGTACTTC.

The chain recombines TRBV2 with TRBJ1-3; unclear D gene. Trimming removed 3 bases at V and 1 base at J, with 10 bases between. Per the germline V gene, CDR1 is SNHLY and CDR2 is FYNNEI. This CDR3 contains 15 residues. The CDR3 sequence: CASSDIRGSGNTIYF. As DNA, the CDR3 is TGTGCCAGCAGTGATATCCGAGGGTCTGGAAACACCATATATTTT. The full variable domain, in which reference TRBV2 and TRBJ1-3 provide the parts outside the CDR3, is EPEVTQTPSHQVTQMGQEVILRCVPISNHLYFYWYRQILGQKVEFLVSFYNNEISEKSEIFDDQFSVERPDGSNFTLKIRSTKLEDSAMYFCASSDIRGSGNTIYFGEGSWLTVV.

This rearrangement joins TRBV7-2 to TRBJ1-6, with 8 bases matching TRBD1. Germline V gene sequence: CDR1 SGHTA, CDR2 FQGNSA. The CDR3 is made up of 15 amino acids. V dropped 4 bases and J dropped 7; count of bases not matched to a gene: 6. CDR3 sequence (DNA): TGTGCCAGCAGCTCCACAGGGGGTCAAAATTCACCCCTCCACTTT. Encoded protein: CASSSTGGQNSPLHF.

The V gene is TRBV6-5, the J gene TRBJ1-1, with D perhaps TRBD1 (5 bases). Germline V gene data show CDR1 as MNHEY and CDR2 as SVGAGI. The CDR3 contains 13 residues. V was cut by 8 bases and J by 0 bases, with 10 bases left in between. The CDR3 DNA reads TGTGCCAGCTCCAGGGTGGTGAACACTGAAGCTTTCTTT. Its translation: CASSRVVNTEAFF.

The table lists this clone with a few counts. DNA for the CDR3: TGTGCCAGCAGTACTGGGACAGGGGCCCACGAGCAGTACTTC. Protein product: CASSTGTGAHEQYF. The chain carries TRBV6-5 and TRBJ2-7; 10 positions agree with TRBD1. The V and J ends lost 5 bases and 5 bases, in that order; junction bases with no gene match: 6. The CDR3 covers 14 residues. In germline, CDR1 is MNHEY, CDR2 SVGAGI.

The CDR3 loop reads CASSLVAGGRDTQYF. CDR3 nucleotide sequence: TGTGCCAGCAGCTTAGTAGCGGGGGGCAGAGATACGCAGTATTTT. The chain recombines TRBV7-2 with TRBJ2-3; 10 nucleotides align to TRBD2. The V segment lost 1 base and the J segment 5 bases; nucleotides outside the gene matches: 3. The CDR3 is made up of 15 amino acids. The germline V gene has CDR1 SGHTA and CDR2 FQGNSA.